This T cell receptor (beta chain) is drawn from a study of cytomegalovirus exposure and HLA in healthy donors. About the study: Of the donors genotyped, approximately 400 in all, about 76% fell in the Caucasian-associated ancestry cluster.

PCR was performed using 60 Vbeta and 13 Jbeta primers. Only in-frame clones appear in the TCRdb table, and some are missing; sequencing was by immunoSEQ multiplex PCR. In the table there are about 130,000 clones, 65% to 90% of which are singletons. The length of the CDR3 is 15 residues. Trimming at V came to 5 bases and at J to 2 bases, leaving 8 bases not matched to a gene. Germline lookup yields CDR1 SNHLY and CDR2 FYNNEI. Points on this clone: Its specificity is not known.

General study results and limits: Three chains linked to CMV were shown in vitro to be specific for CMV antigens.

The TCR originated in a man aged 45-65 years in good health and CMV-seronegative. Material: PBMCs. V usage is TRBV2 and J usage is TRBJ2-7, with 8 bases fitting TRBD1. The CDR3 spells CASSHGTGATYEQYF. As DNA, the CDR3 is TGTGCCAGCAGTCACGGGACAGGCGCGACCTACGAGCAGTACTTC. Full variable domain (missing parts from reference TRBV2 and TRBJ2-7): EPEVTQTPSHQVTQMGQEVILRCVPISNHLYFYWYRQILGQKVEFLVSFYNNEISEKSEIFDDQFSVERPDGSNFTLKIRSTKLEDSAMYFCASSHGTGATYEQYFGPGTRLTVT.